These 11 T cell receptor beta chains share one sample of origin, sequenced in a study of cytomegalovirus exposure and HLA in healthy donors. The PCR ran on 60 Vbeta and 13 Jbeta primers. TCRdb's table, derived via immunoSEQ multiplex PCR, lists solely in-frame clones and lacks some. The top ten hold approximately 10% of the sample, which has about 120,000 clones, around 77% seen once. Sequenced material: PBMCs. The origin of the receptors is a man in his forties in good health and CMV-seropositive.

This clone occurred a few times. The J gene is TRBJ2-7, the V gene TRBV27; maybe TRBD1 (6 bases). V was shortened by 3 bases and J by 4 bases, with 7 bases between the two germline ends. Germline-derived CDR1 and CDR2 are MNHEY and SMNVEV (reference sequence). The CDR3 is 12 residues long. Written as DNA, the CDR3 is TGTGCCAGCAGTTTCCAGGGGTACGAGCAGTACTTC. Encoded protein: CASSFQGYEQYF.

This rearrangement joins TRBV7-9 to TRBJ1-2; D is uncertain. This CDR3 contains 13 residues. V was clipped by 2 bases and J by 4 bases, with 8 bases between them. Germline lookup yields CDR1 SEHNR and CDR2 FQNEAQ (reference sequence). This CDR3 reads CASSLTGFYGYTF. CDR3 DNA sequence: TGTGCCAGCAGCTTAACGGGTTTCTATGGCTACACCTTC.

The chain links TRBV7-2 to TRBJ2-7, with TRBD1 matching over 10 bases. Trimming removed 5 bases from V and 4 bases from J; junction bases left unmatched: 14. Per the germline V gene, CDR1 is SGHTA and CDR2 is FQGNSA. The CDR3 loop spans 17 amino acids. The CDR3 nucleotides are TGTGCCAGCAGCCGGGACGGACAGGGGGGATCGGCGTACGAGCAGTACTTC. Protein: CASSRDGQGGSAYEQYF.

This clone occurred once. The J gene is TRBJ2-1, the V gene TRBV6-5, with 9 positions matching TRBD1. The germline gives CDR1 MNHEY, CDR2 SVGAGI. The CDR3 has 14 residues. V dropped 6 bases and J dropped 6; count of bases not matched to a gene: 6. The CDR3 spells CASSPGTGRNEQFF. CDR3 DNA: TGTGCCAGCAGCCCCGGGACAGGGCGCAATGAGCAGTTCTTC.

This clone was detected only once. V and J are TRBV6-1 and TRBJ2-3; 10 positions match TRBD2. The CDR3 is 14 residues long. Germline CDR1 and CDR2: MNHNS and SASEGT. V shed 3 bases, J shed 7 bases, and the junction held 4 bases outside the gene matches. CDR3 loop: CASSEGLAWNTQYF. In DNA, the CDR3 is TGTGCCAGCAGTGAGGGACTAGCGTGGAATACGCAGTATTTT.

V gene TRBV27 combines with J gene TRBJ1-6; no definite D call. The CDR3 is 15 amino acids. Germline V lookup: CDR1 MNHEY, CDR2 SMNVEV (reference sequence). Trimming left V 5 bases short and J 9 bases short, with 17 bases between. CDR3 loop: CASSLSGRVGSPLHF. In nucleotides, the CDR3 is TGTGCCAGCAGTCTCTCGGGGAGGGTGGGTTCACCCCTCCACTTT.

CDR3 protein: CASSGGDWRETQYF. CDR3 bases: TGTGCCAGCAGCGGGGGGGATTGGCGAGAGACCCAGTACTTC. The rearrangement uses TRBV9 and TRBJ2-5; the D gene is possibly TRBD2 (6 bases). Germline CDR1 and CDR2: SGDLS and YYNGEE. This CDR3 region has 14 residues. V was trimmed by 3 bases and J by 4 bases, leaving 13 bases between them.

The V and J genes are TRBV9 and TRBJ1-2; maybe TRBD1 (6 bases). The V end lost 1 base, the J end lost 2 bases, and 18 bases lay between the germline ends. Germline V CDR1 and CDR2: SGDLS, YYNGEE. The CDR3 has 17 amino acids. In DNA, the CDR3 is TGTGCCAGCAGCGTACTTCCCTCAGGGGCTGCCAACTATGGCTACACCTTC. Residues: CASSVLPSGAANYGYTF.

In DNA, the CDR3 is TGCGCCAGCAGCCTGGGACAGGCCCTGAACACTGAAGCTTTCTTT. Translating gives CASSLGQALNTEAFF. This chain connects TRBV4-1 to TRBJ1-1; TRBD1 matches at 8 bases. The CDR3 covers 15 residues. Germline lookup yields CDR1 MGHRA and CDR2 YSYEKL. V gave up 4 bases and J gave up 0 bases; unmatched junction bases: 4.

V is TRBV9 and J is TRBJ1-1, with D unclear. Trimming left V 0 bases short and J 0 bases short, with 6 bases between. The germline V gene encodes CDR1 SGDLS and CDR2 YYNGEE. The CDR3 runs to 14 residues. Written as DNA, the CDR3 is TGTGCCAGCAGCGTAGTAACAGTGAACACTGAAGCTTTCTTT. Protein: CASSVVTVNTEAFF.

This clone was observed once. The V gene is TRBV21-1, the J gene TRBJ1-1. TRBV21-1 is a pseudogene. This CDR3 spans 16 amino acids. The CDR3 protein is CASSKDGGPRNTEAFF. The CDR3 DNA follows: TGTGCCAGCAGCAAAGACGGGGGACCGCGGAACACTGAAGCTTTCTTT.